Below are 32 T cell receptor beta chains sequenced from a single sample in a study of T cell responses to AZD1222 COVID-19 vaccine (dated by TCRdb to the early 2020s). The time point label corresponds to: about 28 days (+/-7) after the second vaccine dose. Libraries were made using the immunoSEQ multiplex PCR assay. The table comes from immuneACCESS by way of TCRdb, which keeps in-frame sequences with V and J called. Part of the clones is missing from these tables; in studies checked, under half for an unresolved V gene and the rest for unknown reasons. The sample table contains under 50,000 clones; only one count was recorded for around 89% of them. Of the sample, approximately 5.3% falls within the top ten clones. The sequenced sample was peripheral blood, obtained 28 days after the second AZD1222 dose. These receptors were collected from an adult who received the AZD1222 COVID-19 vaccine.

The V and J genes are TRBV27 and TRBJ1-2; 9 nucleotides align to TRBD1. In germline, CDR1 is MNHEY, CDR2 SMNVEV (reference sequence). This CDR3 has 16 amino acids. J gave up 2 bases and V 2 bases, and 6 bases lay outside the gene matches. The CDR3 sequence: CASSLGGTGLNYGYTF. For the CDR3, the DNA is TGTGCCAGCAGTTTAGGGGGGACAGGGCTGAACTATGGCTACACCTTC.

V and J are TRBV7-6 and TRBJ2-2; no clear D gene. Trimming took off 2 bases at V and 4 bases at J, with 2 bases between the two ends. Germline V gene data show CDR1 as SGHVS and CDR2 as FNYEAQ. This CDR3 is built from 12 residues. CDR3 DNA: TGTGCCAGCAGCTTAATCACCGGGGAGCTGTTTTTT. It specifies CASSLITGELFF.

The rearrangement links TRBV6-5 to TRBJ1-5, with 7 bases aligning to TRBD1. The germline CDR1 and CDR2 sequences are MNHEY and SVGAGI. The CDR3 length is 13 residues. Losses at the gene ends were 8 bases for V and 4 bases for J; bases not matched to a gene: 5. This CDR3 reads CASAEGANQPQHF. In nucleotides, the CDR3 is TGTGCCAGCGCGGAGGGGGCTAATCAGCCCCAGCATTTT.

V usage is TRBV7-2 and J usage is TRBJ2-1; 11 bases align to TRBD1. There are 15 residues in the CDR3. CDR1 is SGHTA, CDR2 FQGNSA, per germline. Trimming cost V 2 bases and J 9 bases; bases outside gene matches: 6. CDR3 DNA sequence: TGTGCCAGCAGCTTACTTGGACAGGGGGCGAGTGAGCAGTTCTTC. Residues: CASSLLGQGASEQFF.

V is TRBV7-3 and J is TRBJ1-2; the D is unclear. Germline CDR1 SGHTA, CDR2 FQGTGA. The V end was cut by 6 bases, the J end by 8 bases, with 16 bases between. The CDR3 runs 13 residues. The CDR3 region has the DNA TGTGCCAGCAGTCTGAAGCCGATTGGGGGCTACACCTTC. Translated, it gives CASSLKPIGGYTF. Full variable domain (rest looked up from reference TRBV7-3 and TRBJ1-2): GAGVSQTPSNKVTEKGKYVELRCDPISGHTALYWYRQSLGQGPEFLIYFQGTGAADDSGLPNDRFFAVRPEGSVSTLKIQRTERGDSAVYLCASSLKPIGGYTFGSGTRLTVV.

V and J are TRBV14 and TRBJ1-3; D gene uncertain. Germline CDR1 and CDR2: SGHDN and FVKESK. Trimming left V 6 bases short and J 3 bases short, with 12 bases between. The CDR3 is 14 amino acids. The CDR3 region is CASSPDPFGNTIYF. The DNA for the CDR3 is TGTGCCAGCAGTCCAGACCCATTTGGAAACACCATATATTTT. Supplemented by reference TRBV14 and TRBJ1-3, the full variable domain reads EAGVTQFPSHSVIEKGQTVTLRCDPISGHDNLYWYRRVMGKEIKFLLHFVKESKQDESGMPNNRFLAERTGGTYSTLKVQPAELEDSGVYFCASSPDPFGNTIYFGEGSWLTVV.

This chain joins TRBV6-5 and TRBJ2-3; D is undetermined. V shed 6 bases and J shed 9 bases, with 22 bases lying between them. The CDR3 sequence is 15 residues long. CDR1 and CDR2 from the germline V gene are MNHEY and SVGAGI. DNA of the CDR3: TGTGCCAGCAGACAGACTTGGGAACGAGTGGGGACGCAGTATTTT. This translates into CASRQTWERVGTQYF.

The gene calls are TRBV7-2 and TRBJ2-3; the D is unclear. V lost 1 base, J lost 5 bases, and 4 bases lay in between. The CDR3 totals 12 residues. Germline loops: CDR1 SGHTA, CDR2 FQGNSA. CDR3 in amino acids: CASSLDGDTQYF. The CDR3 nucleotides read TGTGCCAGCAGCTTAGACGGAGATACGCAGTATTTT. Looking up the rest from reference TRBV7-2 and TRBJ2-3 gives the full variable domain: GAGVSQSPSNKVTEKGKDVELRCDPISGHTALYWYRQSLGQGLEFLIYFQGNSAPDKSGLPSDRFSAERTGGSVSTLTIQRTQQEDSAVYLCASSLDGDTQYFGPGTRLTVL.

The gene calls are TRBV7-9 and TRBJ1-3; maybe TRBD1 (6 bases). The V gene's germline CDR1 is SEHNR and CDR2 FQNEAQ (reference sequence). This CDR3 spans 13 amino acids. Trimming removed 11 bases from V and 2 bases from J, with 13 bases in between. The CDR3, as DNA: TGTGCCGAGGGGGGACTAGCTGGAAACACCATATATTTT. Translation: CAEGGLAGNTIYF. The entire variable domain, with the rest obtained from reference TRBV7-9 and TRBJ1-3, is as follows: DTGVSQNPRHKITKRGQNVTFRCDPISEHNRLYWYRQTLGQGPEFLTYFQNEAQLEKSRLLSDRFSAERPKGSFSTLEIQRTEQGDSAMYLCAEGGLAGNTIYFGEGSWLTVV.

V gene TRBV7-9 combines with J gene TRBJ2-7, with D possibly being TRBD1 (6 bases). V was shortened by 4 bases and J by 7 bases, with 11 bases between the two germline ends. Germline V lookup: CDR1 SEHNR, CDR2 FQNEAQ (reference sequence). The length of the CDR3 is 12 residues. The CDR3 sequence is CASSWDTGEQYF. CDR3 sequence (DNA): TGTGCCAGCAGCTGGGACACCGGGGAGCAGTACTTC. Combining the CDR3 with reference TRBV7-9 and TRBJ2-7 gives the whole variable domain DTGVSQNPRHKITKRGQNVTFRCDPISEHNRLYWYRQTLGQGPEFLTYFQNEAQLEKSRLLSDRFSAERPKGSFSTLEIQRTEQGDSAMYLCASSWDTGEQYFGPGTRLTVT.

This chain uses TRBV7-9 with TRBJ2-7, with a tentative D call TRBD2 (6 bases). The V end was cut by 3 bases, the J end by 3 bases, with 15 bases between. Per the germline V gene, CDR1 is SEHNR and CDR2 is FQNEAQ (reference sequence). CDR3 length: 15 amino acids. For the CDR3, the DNA is TGTGCCAGCAGCTTCGGGGGACTGCTGGTCTACGAGCAGTACTTC. It encodes CASSFGGLLVYEQYF.

The chain has TRBV28 and TRBJ2-2; D is possibly TRBD1 or TRBD2 (5 bases each). Looked up from germline, CDR1 is MDHEN and CDR2 is SYDVKM. Trimming cost V 6 bases and J 4 bases, with 12 bases left between them. This CDR3 contains 14 residues. CDR3 sequence reads: CASRPGPRTGELFF. Written as DNA, the CDR3 is TGTGCCAGCAGACCGGGACCACGCACCGGGGAGCTGTTTTTT.

The rearrangement links TRBV7-9 to TRBJ2-7, with D unresolved. Germline lookup yields CDR1 SEHNR and CDR2 FQNEAQ (reference sequence). CDR3 size: 12 residues. V was clipped by 1 base and J by 7 bases, with 8 bases between them. DNA for the CDR3: TGTGCCAGCAGCTTAGATACAGTTGAGCAGTACTTC. It yields the protein CASSLDTVEQYF.

The chain recombines TRBV28 with TRBJ2-7, with TRBD2 as a possible D gene (5 bases). The CDR3 loop spans 12 amino acids. Per germline, CDR1 MDHEN and CDR2 SYDVKM. V was shortened by 4 bases and J by 4 bases, with 8 bases between the two germline ends. CDR3 in amino acids: CASSSSFYEQYF. The CDR3 bases are TGTGCCAGCAGTTCTAGCTTTTACGAGCAGTACTTC.

The chain employs TRBV4-1 and TRBJ2-7; no reliable D call. Per the germline V gene, CDR1 is MGHRA and CDR2 is YSYEKL. V lost 6 bases, J lost 5 bases, and 20 bases lay in between. This CDR3 contains 15 residues. CDR3: CASSLRMVVRHEQYF. The CDR3 nucleotides are TGCGCCAGCAGTCTCAGGATGGTCGTGCGACACGAGCAGTACTTC.

The chain couples TRBV28 to TRBJ2-7; 10 bases are shared with TRBD2. The CDR3 runs to 16 residues. Germline CDR1 and CDR2: MDHEN and SYDVKM. With 5 bases clipped from V and 5 bases from J, the junction kept 12 bases outside the gene matches. DNA for the CDR3: TGTGCCAGCAGTGAGGGTTTTACTAGCGGGAACGACGAGCAGTACTTC. Protein: CASSEGFTSGNDEQYF.

This sequence joins TRBV5-6 and TRBJ1-2; maybe TRBD1 (5 bases). With 4 bases removed from V and 8 bases from J, the gap between germline ends came to 21 bases. This CDR3 contains 15 residues. From germline, CDR1 is SGHDT and CDR2 YYEEEE. CDR3 sequence: CASSTGTASRTGYTF. The CDR3 DNA reads as TGTGCCAGCAGCACCGGGACGGCCTCTAGGACGGGCTACACCTTC.

The gene calls are TRBV3-1 (or the pseudogene TRBV3-2) and TRBJ1-1; D unresolved. CDR1 is LGHDT, CDR2 YNNKEL, per germline (reference sequence). V shed 0 bases and J shed 7 bases, with 6 bases lying between them. The CDR3 is made up of 12 amino acids. The CDR3 loop is CASSQDRGEAFF. The CDR3 nucleotides read TGTGCCAGCAGCCAAGATCGAGGTGAAGCTTTCTTT.

The chain links TRBV23-1 to TRBJ2-1; no clear D. TRBV23-1 is recorded as an ORF, its role being uncertain. The CDR3 sequence is 13 residues long. V was shortened by 5 bases and J by 6 bases, with 11 bases between the two germline ends. The CDR3: CASSSNIPNEQFF. The CDR3, as DNA: TGCGCCAGCAGTTCAAACATCCCCAATGAGCAGTTCTTC.

This clone has a single count. This chain joins TRBV18 and TRBJ1-1, with D hard to call. The CDR3 runs 12 residues. CDR1 is KGHSH, CDR2 LQKENI, per germline. V lost 6 bases and J 6 bases, leaving 11 bases between the germline ends. CDR3 sequence reads: CASSLSGSEAFF. For the CDR3, the DNA is TGTGCCAGCTCCCTAAGCGGGTCTGAAGCTTTCTTT.

The chain couples TRBV7-8 to TRBJ2-4; perhaps TRBD1 as D (6 bases). V shed 1 base and J shed 3 bases, with 22 bases lying between them. There are 19 residues in the CDR3. In germline, CDR1 is SGHVS, CDR2 FQNEAQ. The CDR3 reads CASSLGRPGQNFYKNIQYF. The CDR3 DNA is TGTGCCAGCAGCTTAGGACGGCCAGGACAGAATTTTTACAAAAACATTCAGTACTTC.

This clone was counted a single time. The chain is built from TRBV9 and TRBJ1-4; D might be TRBD1 (5 bases). The CDR3 runs to 15 residues. The ends were cut back, 0 bases at V and 4 bases at J, with 10 bases in the middle. Germline CDR1 reads SGDLS; CDR2 reads YYNGEE. In DNA, the CDR3 is TGTGCCAGCAGCGTAGGGGGGGAAATTAATGAAAAACTGTTTTTT. This encodes CASSVGGEINEKLFF.

The chain couples TRBV4-3 to TRBJ2-6; 8 positions agree with TRBD1. Per the germline V gene, CDR1 is LGHNA and CDR2 is YSLEER. This CDR3 region has 18 residues. V dropped 1 base and J dropped 4; count of bases not matched to a gene: 9. The CDR3 DNA reads TGCGCCAGCAGCCAAGGACAGGGGTTGGGATCCGGGGCCAACGTCCTGACTTTC. Residues: CASSQGQGLGSGANVLTF.

V is TRBV5-8 and J is TRBJ1-4; D is unresolved. From germline, CDR1 is SGHTS and CDR2 YDEGEE. The V gene lost 0 bases and the J gene lost 4 bases, with 10 bases spanning the gap. This CDR3 has 15 residues. The CDR3 region is CASSLVSGFNEKLFF. The CDR3, as DNA: TGTGCCAGCAGCTTGGTTTCGGGGTTTAATGAAAAACTGTTTTTT.

The V call is TRBV24-1, the J call TRBJ2-3; 11 bases match TRBD2. The V gene's germline CDR1 is KGHDR and CDR2 SFDVKD. The V and J ends lost 5 bases and 2 bases, in that order; junction bases with no gene match: 11. The CDR3 has 18 residues. CDR3 nucleotide sequence: TGTGCCACCAGTGCCCCTGGACTAGCGGGTACCCACACAGATACGCAGTATTTT. It is translated as CATSAPGLAGTHTDTQYF.

This chain links TRBV25-1 with TRBJ2-3; 7 bases agree with TRBD2. Trimming at V came to 7 bases and at J to 6 bases, leaving 13 bases not matched to a gene. This CDR3 comprises 15 residues. The germline CDR1 and CDR2 sequences are MGHDK and SYGVNS. The CDR3 bases are TGTGCCAGCACCTCTAGCTGGGAGGGCCGCGATACGCAGTATTTT. Amino acid sequence: CASTSSWEGRDTQYF. The full variable domain, in which reference TRBV25-1 and TRBJ2-3 provide the parts outside the CDR3, is EADIYQTPRYLVIGTGKKITLECSQTMGHDKMYWYQQDPGMELHLIHYSYGVNSTEKGDLSSESTVSRIRTEHFPLTLESARPSHTSQYLCASTSSWEGRDTQYFGPGTRLTVL.

V is TRBV3-1 (or the pseudogene TRBV3-2) and J is TRBJ2-7, with TRBD2 matching over 7 bases. Unmatched junction bases numbered 3, after V lost 1 base and J lost 0 bases. The CDR3 runs 15 residues. Looked up from germline, CDR1 is LGHDT and CDR2 is YNNKEL (reference sequence). CDR3 nucleotide sequence: TGTGCCAGCAGCCAAGGGCTAGCGGACTCCTACGAGCAGTACTTC. Translation: CASSQGLADSYEQYF.

This clone has just one count. This chain links TRBV6-6 with TRBJ2-3; 7 nucleotides match TRBD2. The germline V gene encodes CDR1 MNHNY and CDR2 SVGAGI (reference sequence). J gave up 0 bases and V 7 bases, and 7 bases lay outside the gene matches. This CDR3 is built from 15 residues. CDR3 protein: CASTGGKRSTDTQYF. The CDR3 coding sequence is TGTGCCAGCACGGGGGGAAAAAGGAGCACAGATACGCAGTATTTT.

J is TRBJ2-1 and V is TRBV7-8; 10 positions match TRBD2. The CDR3 length is 16 residues. Germline lookup yields CDR1 SGHVS and CDR2 FQNEAQ. Losses at the gene ends were 4 bases for V and 5 bases for J; bases not matched to a gene: 8. CDR3 bases: TGTGCCAGCAGCTCCAAGCGGGGGGGCCACGACAATGAGCAGTTCTTC. Protein product: CASSSKRGGHDNEQFF.

This clone has only one observation. This chain connects TRBV6-4 to TRBJ2-3; TRBD2 is a possible D gene (10 bases). This CDR3 is 19 amino acids long. The germline V gene has CDR1 MRHNA and CDR2 SNTAGT. V gave up 4 bases and J gave up 3 bases, with 26 bases separating them. CDR3 DNA sequence: TGTGCCAGCAGTGGGACAGGGGACGGATGGGGACTAGCGACAGATACGCAGTATTTT. This gives the protein CASSGTGDGWGLATDTQYF.

V is TRBV27 and J is TRBJ1-5; D not certain. Trimming took off 3 bases at V and 3 bases at J, with 9 bases between the two ends. Germline CDR1 reads MNHEY; CDR2 reads SMNVEV (reference sequence). The CDR3 is made up of 14 amino acids. CDR3 nucleotide sequence: TGTGCCAGCAGTTTTCGCAGGACCAATCAGCCCCAGCATTTT. Translating it yields CASSFRRTNQPQHF.

The V and J genes are TRBV9 and TRBJ1-2; perhaps TRBD1 as D (6 bases). Trimming shortened V by 4 bases and J by 4 bases, and 17 bases separated the two germline ends. The CDR3 length is 15 residues. The germline gives CDR1 SGDLS, CDR2 YYNGEE. The CDR3 DNA reads TGTGCCAGCAGCCTACGGTCACAGGGCGGCTATGGCTACACCTTC. Amino acid sequence: CASSLRSQGGYGYTF.